The clone carrying this T cell receptor (beta chain) showed up just once. What it binds is unknown. Scientists ran DNA taken from cultured CD4+ T cells through the Oncomine TCR Beta short-read assay for sequencing. TCRdb itself ran the PCR reads through MiXCR, one entry per CDR3 protein. This table has several thousand distinct CDR3 sequences, roughly two fifths appearing once. The V end lost 0 bases, the J end lost 1 base, and 2 bases lay between the germline ends. Germline V CDR1 and CDR2: SGHRS, YFSETQ. The CDR3 is 13 amino acids. This sample was included in a study of vaccination and CD4 T cells after COVID-19. About the study: Overlapping spike peptides of SARS-CoV-2, HCoV-NL63, HCoV-OC43 and HCoV-229E stimulated the cells.

Treatment of the sample: approximately 11-day PBMC culture with coronavirus spike peptide pools or control peptides (ViraFEST assay). It was before the COVID-19 pandemic (2011-2018) that the unexposed donor's CD4+ T cells were collected. Points from the study as a whole: Within the convalescent patients, spike mono-reactivity was found in 304 of 307 vaccine-specific clones.

Source material: CD4+ T cells from blood, cultured in vitro. This TCR was recovered from a human donor in good health. The chain joins TRBV5-1 to TRBJ1-3; D is uncertain. For the CDR3, the DNA is TGCGCCAGCAGCTTGGAATCTGGAAACACCATATATTTT. Its translation is CASSLESGNTIYF.